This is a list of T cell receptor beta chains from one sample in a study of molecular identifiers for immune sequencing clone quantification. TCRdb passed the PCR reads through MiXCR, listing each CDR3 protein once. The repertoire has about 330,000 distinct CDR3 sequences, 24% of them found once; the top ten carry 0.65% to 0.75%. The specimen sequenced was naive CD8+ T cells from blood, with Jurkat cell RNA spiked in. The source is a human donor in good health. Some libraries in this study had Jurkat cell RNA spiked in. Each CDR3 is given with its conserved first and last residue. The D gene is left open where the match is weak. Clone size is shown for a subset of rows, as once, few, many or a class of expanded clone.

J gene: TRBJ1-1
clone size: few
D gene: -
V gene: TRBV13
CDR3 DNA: TGTGCCAGCAGCGCAATAGAAGGGGCCCTGAACACTGAAGCTTTCTTT
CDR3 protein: CASSAIEGALNTEAFF

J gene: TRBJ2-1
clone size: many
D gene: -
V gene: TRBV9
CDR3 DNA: TGTGCCAGCAGCGTAGAGGACCGACTGAATGAGCAGTTCTTC
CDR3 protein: CASSVEDRLNEQFF

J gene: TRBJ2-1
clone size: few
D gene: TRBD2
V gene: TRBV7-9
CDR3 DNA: TGTGCCAGCAGCATATTAGCGGGGCTTGAGCAGTTCTTC
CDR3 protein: CASSILAGLEQFF

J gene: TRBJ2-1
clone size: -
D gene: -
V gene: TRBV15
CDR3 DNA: TGTGCCACCAGCAGAGAGGAACAGGGACCTAGCAATGAGCAGTTCTTC
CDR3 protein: CATSREEQGPSNEQFF

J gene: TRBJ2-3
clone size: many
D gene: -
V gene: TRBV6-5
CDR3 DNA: TGTGCCAGCAGTTACATCCACGCAGATACGCAGTATTTT
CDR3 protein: CASSYIHADTQYF

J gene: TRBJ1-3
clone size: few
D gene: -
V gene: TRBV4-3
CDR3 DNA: TGCGCCAGCAGCCACCGCAGGGGTAACACCATATATTTT
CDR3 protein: CASSHRRGNTIYF

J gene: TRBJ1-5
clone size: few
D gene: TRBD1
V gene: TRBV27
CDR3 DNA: TGTGCCAGCAGTGGGACAGGGGGGCCCAGCAATCAGCCCCAGCATTTT
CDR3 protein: CASSGTGGPSNQPQHF

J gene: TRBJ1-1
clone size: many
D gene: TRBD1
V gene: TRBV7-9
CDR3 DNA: TGTGCCAGCAGCTTAGTGTCAGGGGGCACTGAAGCTTTCTTT
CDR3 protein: CASSLVSGGTEAFF

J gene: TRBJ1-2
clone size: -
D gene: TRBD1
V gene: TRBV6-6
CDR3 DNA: TGTGCCAGCAGTTTAGAGAAGGGACAGACTAACTATGGCTACACCTTC
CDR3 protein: CASSLEKGQTNYGYTF

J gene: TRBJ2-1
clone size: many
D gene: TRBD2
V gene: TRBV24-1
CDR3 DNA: TGTGCCACCAGTGACACAGGCGGGAGTATCAATGAGCAGTTCTTC
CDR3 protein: CATSDTGGSINEQFF

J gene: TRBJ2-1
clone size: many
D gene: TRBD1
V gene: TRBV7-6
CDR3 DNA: TGTGCCAGCAGCCAGAGGACAGGGTTGGATGAGCAGTTCTTC
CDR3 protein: CASSQRTGLDEQFF

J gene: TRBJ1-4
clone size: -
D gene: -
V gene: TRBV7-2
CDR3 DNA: TGTGCCAGCAGCTTACGAGGGACGGCACAAGCTAATGAAAAACTGTTTTTT
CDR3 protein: CASSLRGTAQANEKLFF

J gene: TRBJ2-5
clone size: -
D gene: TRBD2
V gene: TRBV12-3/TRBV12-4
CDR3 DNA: TGTGCCAGCAGCCCTGGGGCTAGCGGGAGGTACCAAGAGACCCAGTACTTC
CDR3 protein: CASSPGASGRYQETQYF

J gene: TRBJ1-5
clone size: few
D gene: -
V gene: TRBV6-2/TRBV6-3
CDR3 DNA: TGTGCCAGCAGTTCCGGCAGGGACGGGAATCAGCCCCAGCATTTT
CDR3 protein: CASSSGRDGNQPQHF

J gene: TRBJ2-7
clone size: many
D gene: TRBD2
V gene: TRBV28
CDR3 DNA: TGTGCCAGCAGTCCCGGACTAGCGGGAGCCCACGAGCAGTACTTC
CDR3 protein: CASSPGLAGAHEQYF

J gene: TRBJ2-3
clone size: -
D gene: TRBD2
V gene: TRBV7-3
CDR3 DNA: TGTGCCAGCAGCTTAATAGCGGGAGGGAGCACAGATACGCGGTATTTT
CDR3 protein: CASSLIAGGSTDTRYF

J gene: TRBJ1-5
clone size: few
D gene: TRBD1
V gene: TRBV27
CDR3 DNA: TGTGCCAGCAGTTCCCCCGCAGGGGGCCCTGATCAGCCCCAGCATTTT
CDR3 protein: CASSSPAGGPDQPQHF

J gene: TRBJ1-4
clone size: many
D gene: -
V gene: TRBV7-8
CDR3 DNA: TGTGCCAGCAGCTTAGGAGGATTTGAGGAAAAACTGTTTTTT
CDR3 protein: CASSLGGFEEKLFF

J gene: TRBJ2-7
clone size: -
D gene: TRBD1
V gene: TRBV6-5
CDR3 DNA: TGTGCCAGCAGTTACCGCGGACAGGGCTGCGAGCAGTACTTC
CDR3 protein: CASSYRGQGCEQYF

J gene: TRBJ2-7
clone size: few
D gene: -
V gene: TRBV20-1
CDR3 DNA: TGCAGTGCTAGAGATTGGGAGGAGCAGTACTTC
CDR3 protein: CSARDWEEQYF

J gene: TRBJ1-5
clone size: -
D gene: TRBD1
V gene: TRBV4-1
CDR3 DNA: TGCGCCAGCAGCCAAGAGGTACAGGGGGCGGCGCAGCCCCAGCATTTT
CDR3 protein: CASSQEVQGAAQPQHF

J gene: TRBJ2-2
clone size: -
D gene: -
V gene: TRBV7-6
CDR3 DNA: TGTGCCAGCAGCTTAGGTGTAGATCACACCGGTCACCTGTTTTTT
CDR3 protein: CASSLGVDHTGHLFF

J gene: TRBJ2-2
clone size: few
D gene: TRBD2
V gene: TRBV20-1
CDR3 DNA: TGCAGTGCTACCCCCGGGACTAGCGGGAGGTTTTTCGCCGGGGAGCTGTTTTTT
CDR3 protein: CSATPGTSGRFFAGELFF

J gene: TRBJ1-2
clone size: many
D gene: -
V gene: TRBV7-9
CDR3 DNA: TGTGCCAGCAGCCAACAGCCGGCGGTATTCTATGGCTACACCTTC
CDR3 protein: CASSQQPAVFYGYTF

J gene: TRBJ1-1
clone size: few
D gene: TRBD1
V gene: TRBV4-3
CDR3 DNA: TGCGCCAGCAGCCAAGATCGGCTGGGACAGACGAACACTGAAGCTTTCTTT
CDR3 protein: CASSQDRLGQTNTEAFF

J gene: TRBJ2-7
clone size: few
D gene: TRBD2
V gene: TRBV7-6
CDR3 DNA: TGTGCCAGCAGCCCCGCCAGGACTAGCGGGGGCTACGAGCAGTACTTC
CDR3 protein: CASSPARTSGGYEQYF

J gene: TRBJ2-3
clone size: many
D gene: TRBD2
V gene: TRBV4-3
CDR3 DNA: TGCGCCAGCAGCCAAGAGTCTAGCGGGAGCACAGATACGCAGTATTTT
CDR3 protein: CASSQESSGSTDTQYF

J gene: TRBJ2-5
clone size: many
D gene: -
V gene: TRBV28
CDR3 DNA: TGTGCCAGCAGTTCCAGGGGGAGGATGGAGACCCAGTACTTC
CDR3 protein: CASSSRGRMETQYF

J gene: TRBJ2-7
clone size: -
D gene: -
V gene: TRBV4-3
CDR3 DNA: TGCGCCAGCCGCCAAGTCGAGTCAGATTTTACCTACGAGCCGTCCTTC
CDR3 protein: CASRQVESDFTYEPSF

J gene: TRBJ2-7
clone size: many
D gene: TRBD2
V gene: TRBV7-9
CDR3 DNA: TGTGCCAGCAGCTCGGGACTAGCGGGACCCTACGAGCAGTACTTC
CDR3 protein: CASSSGLAGPYEQYF

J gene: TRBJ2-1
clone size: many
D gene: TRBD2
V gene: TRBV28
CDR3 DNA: TGTGCCAGCAGTCCCACCCGACTAGCGGACTACTCCTACAATGAGCAGTTCTTC
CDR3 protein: CASSPTRLADYSYNEQFF

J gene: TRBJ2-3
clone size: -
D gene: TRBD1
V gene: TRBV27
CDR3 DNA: TGTGCCAGCAGTTTATGGACAGGGGATTTAGATACGCAGTATTTT
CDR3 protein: CASSLWTGDLDTQYF

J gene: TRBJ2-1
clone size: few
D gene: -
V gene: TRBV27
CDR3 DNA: TGTGCCAGCAGTACCGGACTTAACTACAATGAGCAGTTCTTC
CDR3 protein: CASSTGLNYNEQFF

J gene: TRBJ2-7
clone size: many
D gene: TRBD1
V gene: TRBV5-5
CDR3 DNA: TGTGCCAGCAGCTTCCCTTTCAGGGGGACCTACGAGCAGTACTTC
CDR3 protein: CASSFPFRGTYEQYF

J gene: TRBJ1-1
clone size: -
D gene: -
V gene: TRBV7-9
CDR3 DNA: TGTGCCAGCAGCTTAGCCACTGAAGCTTCCTTT
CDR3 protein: CASSLATEASF

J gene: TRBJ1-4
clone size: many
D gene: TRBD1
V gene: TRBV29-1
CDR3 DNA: TGCAGCGCCACAACACGACAGGGGACTAATGAAAAACTGTTTTTT
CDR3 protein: CSATTRQGTNEKLFF

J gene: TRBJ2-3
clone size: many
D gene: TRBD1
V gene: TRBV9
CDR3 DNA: TGTGCCAGCAGCGTCGGGACAGCTAGCACAGATACGCAGTATTTT
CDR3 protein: CASSVGTASTDTQYF

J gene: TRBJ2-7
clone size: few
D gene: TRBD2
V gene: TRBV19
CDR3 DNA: TGTGCCAGTAGTGAACCGACTAGCGGGAGCTACGAGCAGTACTTC
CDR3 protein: CASSEPTSGSYEQYF

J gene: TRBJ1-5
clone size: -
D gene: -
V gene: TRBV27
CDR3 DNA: TGTGCCAGCAGTTTATCCCCAAATAGGAGTCAGCCCCAGCATTTT
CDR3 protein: CASSLSPNRSQPQHF

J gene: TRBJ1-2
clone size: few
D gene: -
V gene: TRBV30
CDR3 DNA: TGTGCCTGGATGACGGGAGGCAGTGACTATGGCTACACCTTC
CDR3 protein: CAWMTGGSDYGYTF

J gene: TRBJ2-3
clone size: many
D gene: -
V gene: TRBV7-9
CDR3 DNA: TGTGCCAGCAGCTTATTATCTACACCTGGCACAGATACGCAGTATTTT
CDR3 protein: CASSLLSTPGTDTQYF

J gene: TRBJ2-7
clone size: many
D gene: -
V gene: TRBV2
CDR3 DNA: TGTGCCAGCAGTGAAGTCGCCGGCACCCCAGGAGGGTACGAGCAGTACTTC
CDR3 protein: CASSEVAGTPGGYEQYF

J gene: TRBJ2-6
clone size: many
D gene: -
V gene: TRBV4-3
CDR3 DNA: TGCGCCAGCAGCCAAGAATTGGCAGGGGGGGAAATAGGGGCCAACGTCCTGACTTTC
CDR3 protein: CASSQELAGGEIGANVLTF

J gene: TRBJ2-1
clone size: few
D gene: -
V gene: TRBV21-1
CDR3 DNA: TGTGCCAGCAGCACCTATCGGGGCCACCCGAAGTTGCAGTTCTTC
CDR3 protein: CASSTYRGHPKLQFF

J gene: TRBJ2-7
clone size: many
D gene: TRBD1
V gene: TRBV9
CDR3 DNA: TGTGCCAGCAGCGTAGGAATGGGACAGGGCTCCTACGAGCAGTACTTC
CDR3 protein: CASSVGMGQGSYEQYF

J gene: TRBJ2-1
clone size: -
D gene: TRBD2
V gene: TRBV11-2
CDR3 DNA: TGTGCCAGCAGCTTAGATGGGCTAGCGGGGGCCCTAAAATACAATGAGCAGTTCTTC
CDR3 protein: CASSLDGLAGALKYNEQFF

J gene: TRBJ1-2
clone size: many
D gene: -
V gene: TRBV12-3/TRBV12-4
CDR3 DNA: TGTGCCAGCAGTTTACTGGGGTTAGTGCATGGCTACACCTTC
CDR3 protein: CASSLLGLVHGYTF

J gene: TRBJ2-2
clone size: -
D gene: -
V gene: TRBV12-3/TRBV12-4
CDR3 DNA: TGTGCCAGCAGTCCGGGGACTTTAGTGGCCGGGGAGCTGTTTTTT
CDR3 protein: CASSPGTLVAGELFF

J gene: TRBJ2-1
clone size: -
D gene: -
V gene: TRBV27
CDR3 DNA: TGTGCCAGCGGTCCCTCCACCGGACGGAGCTCCTACAATGAGCAGTTCTTC
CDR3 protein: CASGPSTGRSSYNEQFF

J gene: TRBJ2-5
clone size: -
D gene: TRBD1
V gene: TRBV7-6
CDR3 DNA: TGTGCCAGCAGCGCACTCCCGGGACAGGGGCCACAAGAGACCCAGTACTTC
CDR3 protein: CASSALPGQGPQETQYF

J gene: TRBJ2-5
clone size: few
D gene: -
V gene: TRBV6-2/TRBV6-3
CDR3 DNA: TGTGCCAGCAGGAGCTACCACCAAGAGACCCAGTACTTC
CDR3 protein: CASRSYHQETQYF

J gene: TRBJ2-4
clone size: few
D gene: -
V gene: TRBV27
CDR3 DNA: TGTGCCAGCAGTAGCGGGCCCCCATTTCTAGCCAAAAACATTCAGTACTTC
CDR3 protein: CASSSGPPFLAKNIQYF

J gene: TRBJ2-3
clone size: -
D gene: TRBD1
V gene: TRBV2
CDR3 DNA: TGTGCCAGCAGGGTTGCAGGGGGAACAGATACGCAGTATTTT
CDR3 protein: CASRVAGGTDTQYF

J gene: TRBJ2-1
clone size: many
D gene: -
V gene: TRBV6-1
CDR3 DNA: TGTGCCAGCTTACTAGGATACAATGAGCAGTTCTTC
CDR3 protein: CASLLGYNEQFF